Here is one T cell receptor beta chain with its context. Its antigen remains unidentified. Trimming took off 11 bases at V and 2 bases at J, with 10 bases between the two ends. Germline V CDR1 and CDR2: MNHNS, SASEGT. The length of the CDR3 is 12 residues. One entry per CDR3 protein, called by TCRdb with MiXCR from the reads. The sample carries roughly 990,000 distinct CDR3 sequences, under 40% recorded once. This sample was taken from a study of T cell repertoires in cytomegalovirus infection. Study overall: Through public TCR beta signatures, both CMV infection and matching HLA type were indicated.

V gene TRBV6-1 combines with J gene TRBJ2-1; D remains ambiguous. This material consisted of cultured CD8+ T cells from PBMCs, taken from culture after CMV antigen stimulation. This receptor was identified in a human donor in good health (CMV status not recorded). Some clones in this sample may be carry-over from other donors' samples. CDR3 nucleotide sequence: TGTGCCTTGGGGTACCCCTACAATGAGCAGTTCTTC. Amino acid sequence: CALGYPYNEQFF.